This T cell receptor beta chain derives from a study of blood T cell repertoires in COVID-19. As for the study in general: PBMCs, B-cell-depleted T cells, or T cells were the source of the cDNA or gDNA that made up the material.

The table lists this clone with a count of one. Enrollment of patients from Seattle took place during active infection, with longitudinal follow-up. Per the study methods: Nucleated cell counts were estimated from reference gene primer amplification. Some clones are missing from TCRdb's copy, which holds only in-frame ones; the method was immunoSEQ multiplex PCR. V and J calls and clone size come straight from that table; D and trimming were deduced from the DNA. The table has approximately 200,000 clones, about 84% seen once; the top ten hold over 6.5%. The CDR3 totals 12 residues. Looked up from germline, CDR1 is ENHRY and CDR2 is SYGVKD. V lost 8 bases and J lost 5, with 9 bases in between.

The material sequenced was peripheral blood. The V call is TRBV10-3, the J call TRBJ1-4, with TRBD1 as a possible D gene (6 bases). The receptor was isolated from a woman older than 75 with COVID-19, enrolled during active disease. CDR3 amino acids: CAIGQPNEKLFF. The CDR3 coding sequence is TGTGCCATCGGACAGCCCAATGAAAAACTGTTTTTT.